This entry lists 12 T cell receptor beta chains sequenced from one sample in a study of T cells after yellow fever vaccination. A single record per CDR3 protein comes from TCRdb applying MiXCR to the 5' RACE reads. This table has 150,000 to 200,000 distinct CDR3 sequences, over 7% appearing once. Specimen: CD8+ T cells sorted from PBMCs, collected 45 days after the yellow fever booster vaccination. The receptors were sampled from a man aged 18 to 29 who received the YFV17D yellow fever vaccine.

The V and J genes are TRBV9 and TRBJ1-1; D is ambiguous. The germline V gene encodes CDR1 SGDLS and CDR2 YYNGEE. The CDR3 length is 13 residues. Trimming took 4 bases from V and 4 from J, leaving 11 bases between them. The chain's CDR3 is CASSKVSGTEAFF. CDR3 DNA: TGTGCCAGCAGCAAGGTGAGTGGCACTGAAGCTTTCTTT. Variable domain in full (rest from reference TRBV9 and TRBJ1-1): DSGVTQTPKHLITATGQRVTLRCSPRSGDLSVYWYQQSLDQGLQFLIQYYNGEERAKGNILERFSAQQFPDLHSELNLSSLELGDSALYFCASSKVSGTEAFFGQGTRLTVV.

For the CDR3, the DNA is TGTGCCAGCAGCCTACACGGGGCAGGCAACACCGGGGAGCTGTTTTTT. Its protein is CASSLHGAGNTGELFF. The gene calls are TRBV6-2 or TRBV6-3 and TRBJ2-2; D might be TRBD1 or TRBD2, each matching 5 bases. This CDR3 contains 16 residues. Germline loops: CDR1 MNHEY, CDR2 SVGEGT. The V gene lost 6 bases and the J gene lost 2 bases, with 16 bases spanning the gap.

This clonotype has at least ten counts. J is TRBJ2-3 and V is TRBV7-2, with TRBD2 matching 12 bases. This CDR3 has 15 amino acids. CDR1 is SGHTA and CDR2 is FQGNSA in the germline V gene. Trimming took 4 bases from V and 3 from J; bases not matched to a gene: 2. CDR3 in DNA: TGTGCCAGCAGCTCGACTAGCGGGGGTACAGATACGCAGTATTTT. Its translation: CASSSTSGGTDTQYF. Looking up the rest from reference TRBV7-2 and TRBJ2-3 gives the full variable domain: GAGVSQSPSNKVTEKGKDVELRCDPISGHTALYWYRQSLGQGLEFLIYFQGNSAPDKSGLPSDRFSAERTGGSVSTLTIQRTQQEDSAVYLCASSSTSGGTDTQYFGPGTRLTVL.

The table lists this clonotype with a few counts. The V call is TRBV9, the J call TRBJ1-6; D is ambiguous. Germline CDR1 is SGDLS and CDR2 is YYNGEE. Trimming took off 0 bases at V and 9 bases at J, with 13 bases between the two ends. The CDR3 is 15 amino acids. In DNA form, the CDR3 reads TGTGCCAGCAGCGTAGGATGGGGAGAAGGTTCACCCCTCCACTTT. It is translated as CASSVGWGEGSPLHF.

The chain carries TRBV6-6 and TRBJ1-5; D possibly corresponds to TRBD1 (5 bases). CDR1 is MNHNY, CDR2 SVGAGI, per germline (reference sequence). The V gene lost 4 bases and the J gene lost 6 bases, with 25 bases spanning the gap. The CDR3 is 18 residues long. CDR3 coding DNA: TGTGCCAGCAGTTTTTTATTCGGGGACTCCCCTTTGAGTCAGCCCCAGCATTTT. It is translated as CASSFLFGDSPLSQPQHF.

In its sample, this clonotype was seen many times. The genes are TRBV6-2 or TRBV6-3 and TRBJ1-1; weak D call: TRBD1 (5 bases). The CDR3 sequence is 13 residues long. In germline, CDR1 is MNHEY, CDR2 SVGEGT. V shed 2 bases and J shed 5 bases, with 9 bases lying between them. CDR3 bases: TGTGCCAGCAGTTACCCCGGGGGTACTGAAGCTTTCTTT. Amino acids: CASSYPGGTEAFF.

This clonotype was observed a few times. This chain uses TRBV18 with TRBJ1-1; TRBD1 aligns across 8 bases. In germline, CDR1 is KGHSH, CDR2 LQKENI. The CDR3 extends over 16 amino acids. V lost 3 bases, J lost 6 bases, and 12 bases stayed unmatched. The CDR3 nucleotides read TGTGCCAGCTCACCCCCGCCGGGACAGGCTCGCCCTGAAGCTTTCTTT. Amino acid sequence: CASSPPPGQARPEAFF.

In its sample, this clonotype was seen a few times. The chain has TRBV6-5 and TRBJ1-2; D is uncertain. Trimming took 6 bases from V and 6 from J, leaving 23 bases between them. Looked up from germline, CDR1 is MNHEY and CDR2 is SVGAGI. The CDR3 has 16 residues. In DNA, the CDR3 is TGTGCCAGCAGAATCAGATCAGAAGGATGGCGAGATGGCTACACCTTC. Amino acid sequence: CASRIRSEGWRDGYTF.

This clonotype was counted only a few times. This chain uses TRBV20-1 with TRBJ2-1, with a possible D match to TRBD1 (5 bases). Germline V gene data show CDR1 as DFQATT and CDR2 as SNEGSKA (reference sequence). The CDR3 is 13 amino acids. V shed 4 bases and J shed 6 bases, with 13 bases lying between them. For the CDR3, the DNA is TGCAGTGCTACCAACGGCAGGGTCAATGAGCAGTTCTTC. Amino acids: CSATNGRVNEQFF.

This clonotype has ten or more counts. The rearrangement links TRBV4-3 to TRBJ2-5; weak D call: TRBD2 (7 bases). CDR1 is LGHNA and CDR2 is YSLEER in the germline V gene. V lost 4 bases and J lost 1, with 22 bases in between. The CDR3 loop spans 18 amino acids. The CDR3 nucleotides read TGCGCCAGCAGCCGCCACAAGACGGTGCGGGGGCCCCAAGAGACCCAGTACTTC. This encodes CASSRHKTVRGPQETQYF.

This clonotype has more than one count but fewer than ten. The chain carries TRBV6-2 or TRBV6-3 and TRBJ2-1, with a weak D call TRBD2 (5 bases). The CDR3 covers 14 residues. Trimming shortened V by 7 bases and J by 7 bases, and 17 bases separated the two germline ends. Looked up from germline, CDR1 is MNHEY and CDR2 is SVGEGT. The CDR3 loop is CASILSGRRNEQFF. The DNA of the CDR3 is TGTGCCAGCATTCTCTCCGGGCGGAGGAATGAGCAGTTCTTC.

The V gene is TRBV7-3, the J gene TRBJ2-1; D not resolved. V lost 2 bases to trimming and J lost 4 bases, with 6 bases between them. This CDR3 comprises 13 residues. CDR1 is SGHTA and CDR2 is FQGTGA in the germline V gene. CDR3 protein: CASSLLWYNEQFF. The CDR3 region has the DNA TGTGCCAGCAGCTTACTCTGGTACAATGAGCAGTTCTTC.